The TCR beta chain described here comes from a study of OX40 agonist ivuxolimab in advanced cancers. In germline, CDR1 is SNHLY, CDR2 FYNNEI. This CDR3 spans 14 amino acids. The ends lost 4 bases at V and 7 bases at J; junction bases unmatched: 6. Sequencing used immunoSEQ multiplex PCR; TCRdb keeps in-frame clones, though not all of them. The sample records about 90,000 clones, roughly 93% being singletons. The chain combines TRBV2 with TRBJ1-5; TRBD1 agrees at 8 bases. This clonotype was obtained from an adult with an advanced solid tumor such as melanoma, head and neck, liver or kidney cancer. The sample in question was CD4+ or CD8+ T cells sorted from blood, obtained in a trial of the OX40 agonist ivuxolimab. CDR3 DNA sequence: TGTGCCAGCAGTGCCCAGGGGGCCCTCCAGCCCCAGCATTTT. Translating it yields CASSAQGALQPQHF.